This TCR beta chain was recovered during a study of regulatory T cells in long-lasting Graves disease. This clonotype was counted ten times or more. This CDR3 comprises 13 residues. Trimming shortened V by 4 bases and J by 1 base, and 11 bases separated the two germline ends. Germline loops: CDR1 DFQATT, CDR2 SNEGSKA (reference sequence). Noted time point: newly diagnosed GD, antithyroid drugs for less than 3 months. Scientists built the TCR library using RNA that was extracted from PBMCs. In building TCR beta libraries, iRepertoire HTBI primers were used together with Arm-PCR of CDR3 regions. MiXCR, run by TCRdb on the multiplex PCR reads, gives a single entry per CDR3 protein. The profile covers about 440,000 distinct CDR3 sequences, with about 17% appearing a single time and roughly 10% taken by the ten largest. The same specimen was also included in a second study, on T cells in Graves' hyperthyroidism and ophthalmopathy. From that study: Carried out on the TCR CDR3, a first-round RT-PCR used the HTBI primer set. Most thyroid clonotypes expanded above 0.001 were also detected in blood.

The input for sequencing was peripheral blood mononuclear cells (PBMCs), taken at new diagnosis, from a patient treated with antithyroid drugs. This chain connects TRBV20-1 to TRBJ2-7; D call uncertain. The TCR comes from a woman younger than 45 with Graves disease. The CDR3 nucleotides read TGCAGTGCTATCTCCTCACTTTCCTACGAGCAGTACTTC. Translation gives CSAISSLSYEQYF.